The rows below give T cell receptor beta chains drawn from one sample of a study of cytomegalovirus exposure and HLA in healthy donors. Profiled with immunoSEQ multiplex PCR; TCRdb holds only in-frame clones, not every one. The sample has about 78,000 clones, 84% seen once. Input material: PBMCs. These receptors all stem from a woman between 45 and 65 years old in good health and CMV-seronegative. Each CDR3 is given with its conserved first and last residue. Each record gives: CDR3 length, D gene, V gene, J gene, clone size, CDR3 DNA, CDR3 protein. The D gene is left open where the match is weak. Clone size is stated in some rows and not others, as once, few, many or a class when expanded.

>13|TRBD1|TRBV29-1|TRBJ1-2|.
TGCAGCGTTGAGAAGGACAGGGTAGGAGGCTACACCTTC
CSVEKDRVGGYTF
>14|TRBD1|TRBV9|TRBJ1-1|.
TGTGCCAGCAGCGTAGGACAGGGTGGAACTGAAGCTTTCTTT
CASSVGQGGTEAFF
>14|.|TRBV19|TRBJ1-1|.
TGTGCCAGTAGTAGAGGCCGAGGGAACACTGAAGCTTTCTTT
CASSRGRGNTEAFF
>15|.|TRBV5-5|TRBJ1-2|few
TGTGCCAGCAGTTCCGGGCCGCAGGGAACGGAAGGCTACACCTTC
CASSSGPQGTEGYTF
>14|.|TRBV10-2|TRBJ2-3|.
TGCGCCAGCAGTGATACCGCGAGGACAGATACGCAGTATTTT
CASSDTARTDTQYF
>16|.|TRBV25-1|TRBJ2-5|.
TGTGCCAGCAGTGAATTCGTACAGGGTGCTTTGGAGACCCAGTACTTC
CASSEFVQGALETQYF
>14|.|TRBV7-6|TRBJ1-1|.
TGTGCCAGCAGTTCGGGGGGCGCGAGGACTGAAGCTTTCTTT
CASSSGGARTEAFF
>12|.|TRBV19|TRBJ2-7|.
TGTGCCAGTGGGGACTCAGGTTCAGTGCAGTACTTC
CASGDSGSVQYF
>16|.|TRBV6-1|TRBJ1-5|.
TGTGCCAGCAGTGCACCCGGAGTAAGTTTAAATCAGCCCCAGCATTTT
CASSAPGVSLNQPQHF
>16|TRBD1|TRBV6-6|TRBJ2-3|.
TGTGCCAGCAGTTACCCGGGACAGGGGACACCCGATACGCAGTATTTT
CASSYPGQGTPDTQYF
>16|TRBD2|TRBV6-5|TRBJ2-7|.
TGTGCCAGCAGTTTTTCCTCATTAGCGGGGACCTACGAGCAGTACTTC
CASSFSSLAGTYEQYF
>15|TRBD1|TRBV5-6|TRBJ2-1|.
TGTGCCAGCAGAGATGGACAGGAGAGCTACAATGAGCAGTTCTTC
CASRDGQESYNEQFF
>16|.|TRBV28|TRBJ1-2|few
TGTGCCAGCAGTAAACAAGTCACATCCCCCGGGGGTGGCTACACCTTC
CASSKQVTSPGGGYTF
>15|.|TRBV5-8|TRBJ1-1|.
TGTGCCAGCAGCCCTGGCCCAGGGGTGGTTCTGCGTGCTTTCTTT
CASSPGPGVVLRAFF
>14|.|TRBV7-3|TRBJ1-6|.
TGTGCCAGCAGCGCGGGATACTATAATTCACCCCTCCACTTT
CASSAGYYNSPLHF
>14|.|TRBV7-9|TRBJ2-2|.
TGTGCCAGCAGCTTATTCGGGACTTCCGGGGAGCTGTTTTTT
CASSLFGTSGELFF
>14|TRBD1|TRBV5-1|TRBJ1-1|.
TGCGCCAGCAGAGGGACAGGGGGCGGGCTCGAAGCTTTCTTT
CASRGTGGGLEAFF
>16|.|TRBV5-5|TRBJ2-1|.
TGTGCCAGCAGTTCACTGGAGCGAAGCTCCTACAATGAGCAGTTCTTC
CASSSLERSSYNEQFF
>15|TRBD2|TRBV29-1|TRBJ2-3|.
TGCAGCGTTGAACGGGCGGGGGGGCCCTCAGATACGCAGTATTTT
CSVERAGGPSDTQYF
>12|TRBD1|TRBV6-5|TRBJ2-1|.
TGTGCCAGCAGGCCGACAGGGGGGGAGCAGTTCTTC
CASRPTGGEQFF
>15|TRBD1|TRBV15|TRBJ1-4|.
TGTGCCACCAGCAGAGGAGGGACAGGGGAGGAAAAACTGTTTTTT
CATSRGGTGEEKLFF
>17|.|TRBV10-3|TRBJ2-2|few
TGTGCCATCAGTGATGCGACTAGAATGGGAGACACCGGGGAGCTGTTTTTT
CAISDATRMGDTGELFF
>15|TRBD1|TRBV2|TRBJ1-4|.
TGTGCCAGCAGACAAACAGGGGTCGGAAGTGAAAAACTGTTTTTT
CASRQTGVGSEKLFF
>17|.|TRBV27|TRBJ1-3|.
TGTGCCAGCAGTTTTATCTTCTCCGGGGTCGAAGGAAACACCATATATTTT
CASSFIFSGVEGNTIYF
>12|.|TRBV2|TRBJ1-1|.
TGTGCCAGCAGTGACCTATCCTTCGGAGCTTTCTTT
CASSDLSFGAFF
>14|TRBD1|TRBV28|TRBJ1-2|.
TGTGCCAGCAGTTCCGGGACAGGGGGACTTGGCTACACCTTC
CASSSGTGGLGYTF
>13|.|TRBV19|TRBJ1-1|.
TGTGCCAGTAGTATCGGCGGGAACACTGAAGCTTTCTTT
CASSIGGNTEAFF
>13|.|TRBV7-9|TRBJ1-1|.
TGTGCCAGCAGCTTACGTTCGGACACTGAAGCTTTCTTT
CASSLRSDTEAFF
>17|.|TRBV5-8|TRBJ2-6|.
TGTGCCAGCAGCTTGGGTGCAGGGGGGATCAGGGCCAACGTCCTGACTTTC
CASSLGAGGIRANVLTF
>18|TRBD2|TRBV7-2|TRBJ2-1|.
TGTGCCAGCAGCTCAGCCGGGACTAGCGGGGGGGTCAGAGATGAGCAGTTCTTC
CASSSAGTSGGVRDEQFF
>17|TRBD1|TRBV4-1|TRBJ2-1|.
TGCGCCAGCAGCCAAGGCGCCGACAGGGCCTTCAACAATGAGCAGTTCTTC
CASSQGADRAFNNEQFF
>13|TRBD1|TRBV9|TRBJ1-2|.
TGTGCCAGCAGCGAACGACAGGGCTATGGCTACACCTTC
CASSERQGYGYTF
>13|.|TRBV7-2|TRBJ1-6|.
TGTGCCAGCAGCTTAGTGGCGGGTTCACCCCTCCACTTT
CASSLVAGSPLHF
>14|.|TRBV19|TRBJ2-1|.
TGTGCCAGTAGTATCAACAGGTTGGACAATGAGCAGTTCTTC
CASSINRLDNEQFF
>15|.|TRBV2|TRBJ1-2|few
TGTGCCAGCATAGGACGGGAGGGCCAAATCCATGGCTACACCTTC
CASIGREGQIHGYTF
>14|.|TRBV28|TRBJ1-1|.
TGTGCCAGCAGTTTAGGGGCGAATTGGGTTGAAGCTTTCTTT
CASSLGANWVEAFF
>15|.|TRBV5-4|TRBJ1-1|once
TGTGCCAGCAGCTTGGCCGGGGTAATGAACACTGAAGCTTTCTTT
CASSLAGVMNTEAFF
>16|.|TRBV19|TRBJ1-4|.
TGTGCCAGTAGTATCAAGTCAGGTGCAACTAATGAAAAACTGTTTTTT
CASSIKSGATNEKLFF
>12|.|TRBV7-8|TRBJ2-5|.
TGTGCCAGCAGCTTACCTCAAGAGACCCAGTACTTC
CASSLPQETQYF
>15|TRBD2|TRBV6-6|TRBJ2-2|.
TGTGCCAGCAGTGTAACTAGCGGGGACACCGGGGAGCTATTTTTT
CASSVTSGDTGELFF
>15|.|TRBV6-1|TRBJ2-1|.
TGTGCCAGCAGTGAGCAGGGTCCCTCCTACAATGAGCAGTTCTTC
CASSEQGPSYNEQFF
>14|TRBD1|TRBV10-3|TRBJ1-5|.
TGTGCCATCAGTGGACAGGGGGCTGTTCAGCCCCAGCATTTT
CAISGQGAVQPQHF
>14|.|TRBV27|TRBJ2-1|.
TGTGCCAGCAGTTTCTATAGCTCCTACAATGAGCAGTTCTTC
CASSFYSSYNEQFF
>17|TRBD1|TRBV18|TRBJ2-3|.
TGTGCCAGCTCAAGATCAGTCGGGACAGGGTCAGCAGATACGCAGTATTTT
CASSRSVGTGSADTQYF
>14|.|TRBV4-1|TRBJ2-7|.
TGCGCCAGCAGCCACACAGGGAGCTCCTACGAGCAGTACTTC
CASSHTGSSYEQYF
>15|.|TRBV27|TRBJ1-5|.
TGTGCCAGTCGGTCAGAGGGCTTGGGCAATCAGCCCCAGCATTTT
CASRSEGLGNQPQHF
>12|.|TRBV11-2|TRBJ2-3|.
TGTGCCAGCAGTTCTAGCGTAGATACGCAGTATTTT
CASSSSVDTQYF
>16|TRBD1|TRBV19|TRBJ2-6|once
TGTGCCAGTAGTACTACAGGGGCTGGTGGGGCCAACGTCCTGACTTTC
CASSTTGAGGANVLTF
>15|TRBD2|TRBV5-5|TRBJ2-1|.
TGTGCCAGCAGCCCAGCGGGAGGTGGGGGCAATGAGCAGTTCTTC
CASSPAGGGGNEQFF
>16|TRBD1|TRBV5-1|TRBJ2-3|few
TGCGCCAGCAGTTTGGACAGGGGGCAGGGGACAGATACGCAGTATTTT
CASSLDRGQGTDTQYF
>15|.|TRBV25-1|TRBJ2-1|.
TGTGCCAGCGCCACTTACTCGGACTTTTCAAATGAGCAGTTCTTC
CASATYSDFSNEQFF
>16|TRBD2|TRBV25-1|TRBJ2-1|once
TGTGCCAGCACCTACGCCAAAATAAGCGGGGGCAATGAGCAGTTCTTC
CASTYAKISGGNEQFF
>16|TRBD1|TRBV5-8|TRBJ1-1|.
TGTGCCAGCAGCCCAGGGACAGTACTAACGAACACTGAAGCTTTCTTT
CASSPGTVLTNTEAFF
>16|.|TRBV19|TRBJ2-1|.
TGTGCCAGTAGTATAGAAGCCTCTCCAACTTTCAATGAGCAGTTCTTC
CASSIEASPTFNEQFF
>13|.|TRBV2|TRBJ1-4|.
TGTGCCAGCAGGGGGGGTTCCAATGAAAAACTGTTTTTT
CASRGGSNEKLFF
>16|TRBD1|TRBV27|TRBJ1-5|.
TGTGCCAGCAGTTTTTCCGGGACAGGGGGCAATCAGCCCCAGCATTTT
CASSFSGTGGNQPQHF
>16|TRBD1|TRBV27|TRBJ1-5|.
TGTGCCAGCAGTTCCTTCGGGACAGCCAACAATCAGCCCCAGCATTTT
CASSSFGTANNQPQHF
>16|TRBD1|TRBV7-9|TRBJ2-1|once
TGTGCCAGCAGCCTCTCCCCGACAGGGACGAAGGATGAGCAGTTCTTC
CASSLSPTGTKDEQFF
>15|TRBD2|TRBV5-4|TRBJ2-5|.
TGTGCCAGCAGCTCGGGACTAGCGGGGGCCGAGACCCAGTACTTC
CASSSGLAGAETQYF